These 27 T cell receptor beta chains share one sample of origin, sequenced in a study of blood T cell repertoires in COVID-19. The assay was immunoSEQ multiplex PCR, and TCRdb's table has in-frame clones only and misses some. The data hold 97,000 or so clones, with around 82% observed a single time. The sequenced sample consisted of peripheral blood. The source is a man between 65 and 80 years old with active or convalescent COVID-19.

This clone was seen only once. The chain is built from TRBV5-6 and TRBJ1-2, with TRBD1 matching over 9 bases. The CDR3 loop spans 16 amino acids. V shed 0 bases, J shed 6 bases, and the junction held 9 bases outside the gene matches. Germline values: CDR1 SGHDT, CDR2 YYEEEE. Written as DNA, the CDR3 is TGTGCCAGCAGCTTGGCCCCTACGACAGGGGGGGATGGCTACACCTTC. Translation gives CASSLAPTTGGDGYTF.

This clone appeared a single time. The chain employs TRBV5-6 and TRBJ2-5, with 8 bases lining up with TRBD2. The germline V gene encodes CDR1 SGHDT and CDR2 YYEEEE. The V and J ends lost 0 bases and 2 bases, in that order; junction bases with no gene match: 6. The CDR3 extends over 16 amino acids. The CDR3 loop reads CASSLARGGRQETQYF. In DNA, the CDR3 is TGTGCCAGCAGCTTGGCCCGGGGGGGGCGGCAAGAGACCCAGTACTTC.

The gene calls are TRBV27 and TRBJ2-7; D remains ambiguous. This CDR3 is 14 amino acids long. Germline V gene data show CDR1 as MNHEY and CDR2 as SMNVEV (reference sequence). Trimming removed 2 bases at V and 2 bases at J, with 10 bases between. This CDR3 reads CASSLGPQTYEQYF. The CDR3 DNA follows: TGTGCCAGCAGTTTAGGGCCACAAACCTACGAGCAGTACTTC.

In nucleotides, the CDR3 is TGTGCCAGCAGCTTCAGGGAACATCAGCCCCAGCATTTT. Amino acid sequence: CASSFREHQPQHF. V usage is TRBV7-9 and J usage is TRBJ1-5, with a weak D call TRBD1 (5 bases). Trimming took 3 bases from V and 5 from J, leaving 8 bases between them. CDR1 is SEHNR, CDR2 FQNEAQ, per germline (reference sequence). The CDR3 totals 13 residues. The full variable domain, completed using reference TRBV7-9 and TRBJ1-5, is DTGVSQNPRHKITKRGQNVTFRCDPISEHNRLYWYRQTLGQGPEFLTYFQNEAQLEKSRLLSDRFSAERPKGSFSTLEIQRTEQGDSAMYLCASSFREHQPQHFGDGTRLSIL.

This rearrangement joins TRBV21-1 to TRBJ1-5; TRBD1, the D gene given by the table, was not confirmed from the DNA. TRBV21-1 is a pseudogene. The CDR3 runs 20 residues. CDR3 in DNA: TGTGCCAGCAGCCCTTATACTCGGGTGCAGGGGGCGGATAGCAATCAGCCCCAGCATTTT. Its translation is CASSPYTRVQGADSNQPQHF.

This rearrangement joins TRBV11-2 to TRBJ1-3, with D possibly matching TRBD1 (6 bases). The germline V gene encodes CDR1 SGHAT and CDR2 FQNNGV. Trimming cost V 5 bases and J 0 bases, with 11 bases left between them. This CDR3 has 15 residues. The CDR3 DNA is TGTGCCAGCAGCACCGGGACATTCTCTGGAAACACCATATATTTT. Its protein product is CASSTGTFSGNTIYF.

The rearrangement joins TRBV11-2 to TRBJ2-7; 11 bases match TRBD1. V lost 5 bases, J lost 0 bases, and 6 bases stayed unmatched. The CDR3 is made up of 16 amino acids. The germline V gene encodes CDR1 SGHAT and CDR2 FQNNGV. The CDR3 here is CASSPGQGAISYEQYF. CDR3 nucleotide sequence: TGTGCCAGCAGCCCCGGACAGGGGGCAATCTCCTACGAGCAGTACTTC.

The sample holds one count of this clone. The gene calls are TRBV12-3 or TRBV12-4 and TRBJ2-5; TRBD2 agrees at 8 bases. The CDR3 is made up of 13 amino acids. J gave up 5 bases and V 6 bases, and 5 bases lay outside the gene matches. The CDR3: CASSPGGVETQYF. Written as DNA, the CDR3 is TGTGCCAGCAGCCCCGGGGGGGTGGAGACCCAGTACTTC.

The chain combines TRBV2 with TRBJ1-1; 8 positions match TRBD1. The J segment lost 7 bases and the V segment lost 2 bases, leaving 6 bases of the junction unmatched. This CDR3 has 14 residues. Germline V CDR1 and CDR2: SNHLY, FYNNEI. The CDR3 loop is CASSERQGWSEAFF. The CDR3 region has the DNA TGTGCCAGCAGTGAAAGACAGGGGTGGAGTGAAGCTTTCTTT.

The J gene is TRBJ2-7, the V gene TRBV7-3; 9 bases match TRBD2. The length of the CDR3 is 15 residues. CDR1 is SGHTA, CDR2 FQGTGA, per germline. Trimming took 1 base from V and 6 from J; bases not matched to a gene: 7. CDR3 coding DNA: TGTGCCAGCAGCTTAAGCGGGGGGGCAGTAGGCGAGCAGTACTTC. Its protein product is CASSLSGGAVGEQYF.

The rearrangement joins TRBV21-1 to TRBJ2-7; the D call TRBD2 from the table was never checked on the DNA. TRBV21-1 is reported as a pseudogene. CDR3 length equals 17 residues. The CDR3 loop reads CASSKEGPSGGPGEQYF. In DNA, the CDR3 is TGTGCCAGCAGCAAAGAGGGGCCTAGCGGGGGGCCGGGAGAGCAGTACTTC.

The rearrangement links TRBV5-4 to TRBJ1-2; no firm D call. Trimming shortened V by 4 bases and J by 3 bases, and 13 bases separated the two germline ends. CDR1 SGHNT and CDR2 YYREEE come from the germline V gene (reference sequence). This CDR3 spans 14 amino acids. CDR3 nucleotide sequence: TGTGCCAGCAGCCCCCGGAGGGTGGACTATGGCTACACCTTC. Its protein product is CASSPRRVDYGYTF. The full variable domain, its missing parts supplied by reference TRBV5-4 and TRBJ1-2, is ETGVTQSPTHLIKTRGQQVTLRCSSQSGHNTVSWYQQALGQGPQFIFQYYREEENGRGNFPPRFSGLQFPNYSSELNVNALELDDSALYLCASSPRRVDYGYTFGSGTRLTVV.

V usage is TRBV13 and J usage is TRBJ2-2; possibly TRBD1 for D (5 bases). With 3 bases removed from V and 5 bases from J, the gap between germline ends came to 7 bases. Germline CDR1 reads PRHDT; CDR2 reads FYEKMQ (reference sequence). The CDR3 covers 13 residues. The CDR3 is CASSFAGTGELFF. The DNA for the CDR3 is TGTGCCAGCAGCTTTGCAGGGACCGGGGAGCTGTTTTTT.

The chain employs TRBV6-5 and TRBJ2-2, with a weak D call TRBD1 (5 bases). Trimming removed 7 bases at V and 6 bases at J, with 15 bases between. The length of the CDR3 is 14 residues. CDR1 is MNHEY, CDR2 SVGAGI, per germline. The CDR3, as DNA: TGTGCCAGCAAGAAAGGGGTGCGATCCGGGGAGCTGTTTTTT. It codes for CASKKGVRSGELFF.

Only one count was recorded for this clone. CDR3 amino acids: CASSQVSATNEKLFF. In DNA, the CDR3 is TGTGCCAGCAGCCAAGTTTCCGCAACTAATGAAAAACTGTTTTTT. The V and J genes are TRBV4-2 and TRBJ1-4, with D hard to call. The germline V gene has CDR1 LGHNA and CDR2 YNFKEQ. Trimming left V 1 base short and J 0 bases short, with 6 bases between. The CDR3 totals 15 residues.

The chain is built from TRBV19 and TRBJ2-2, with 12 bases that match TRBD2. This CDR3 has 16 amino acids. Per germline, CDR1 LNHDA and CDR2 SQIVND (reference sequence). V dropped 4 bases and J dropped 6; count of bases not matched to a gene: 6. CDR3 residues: CASSTLLAGGSGELFF. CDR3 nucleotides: TGTGCCAGTAGTACCTTACTAGCGGGGGGTTCCGGGGAGCTGTTTTTT. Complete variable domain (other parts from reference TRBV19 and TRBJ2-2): DGGITQSPKYLFRKEGQNVTLSCEQNLNHDAMYWYRQDPGQGLRLIYYSQIVNDFQKGDIAEGYSVSREKKESFPLTVTSAQKNPTAFYLCASSTLLAGGSGELFFGEGSRLTVL.

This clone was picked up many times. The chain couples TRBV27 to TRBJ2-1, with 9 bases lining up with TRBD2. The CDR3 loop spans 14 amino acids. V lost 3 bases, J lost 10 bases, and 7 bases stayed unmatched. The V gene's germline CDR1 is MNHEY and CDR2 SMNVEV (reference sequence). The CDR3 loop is CASSFRGGAWEQFF. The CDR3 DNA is TGTGCCAGCAGTTTTCGCGGGGGGGCTTGGGAGCAGTTCTTC.

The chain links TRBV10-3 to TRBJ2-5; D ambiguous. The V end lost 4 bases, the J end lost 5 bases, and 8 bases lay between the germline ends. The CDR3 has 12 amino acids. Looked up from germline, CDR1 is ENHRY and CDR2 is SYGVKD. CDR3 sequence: CAISGKAETQYF. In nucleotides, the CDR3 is TGTGCCATCAGTGGTAAAGCGGAGACCCAGTACTTC.

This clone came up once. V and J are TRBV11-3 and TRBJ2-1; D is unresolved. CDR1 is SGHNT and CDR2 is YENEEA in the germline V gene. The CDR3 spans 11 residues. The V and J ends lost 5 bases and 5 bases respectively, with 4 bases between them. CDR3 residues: CASSLHNEQFF. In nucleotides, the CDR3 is TGTGCCAGCAGCCTTCACAATGAGCAGTTCTTC.

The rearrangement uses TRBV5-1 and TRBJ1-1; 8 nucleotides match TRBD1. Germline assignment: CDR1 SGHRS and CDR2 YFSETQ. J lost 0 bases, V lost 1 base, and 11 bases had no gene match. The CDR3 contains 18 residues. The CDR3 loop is CASSLYPIGQGLNTEAFF. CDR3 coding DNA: TGCGCCAGCAGCTTGTATCCCATCGGACAGGGTTTGAACACTGAAGCTTTCTTT.

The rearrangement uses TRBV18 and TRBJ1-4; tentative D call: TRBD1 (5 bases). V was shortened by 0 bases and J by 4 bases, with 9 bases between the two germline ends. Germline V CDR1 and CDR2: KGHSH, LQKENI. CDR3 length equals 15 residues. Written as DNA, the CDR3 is TGTGCCAGCTCACCACCGGGGGGGATTAATGAAAAACTGTTTTTT. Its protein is CASSPPGGINEKLFF.

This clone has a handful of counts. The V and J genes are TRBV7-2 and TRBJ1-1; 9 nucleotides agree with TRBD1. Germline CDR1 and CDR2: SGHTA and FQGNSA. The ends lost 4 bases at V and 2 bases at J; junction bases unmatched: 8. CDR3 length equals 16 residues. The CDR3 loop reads CASSSDRGWFNTEAFF. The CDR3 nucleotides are TGTGCCAGCAGCTCGGACAGGGGATGGTTTAACACTGAAGCTTTCTTT.

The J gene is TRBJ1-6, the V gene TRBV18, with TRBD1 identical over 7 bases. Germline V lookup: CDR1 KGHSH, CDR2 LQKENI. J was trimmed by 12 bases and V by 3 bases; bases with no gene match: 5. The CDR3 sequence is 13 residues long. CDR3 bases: TGTGCCAGCTCACCCGGACAGGTGGAACCCCTCCACTTT. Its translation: CASSPGQVEPLHF.

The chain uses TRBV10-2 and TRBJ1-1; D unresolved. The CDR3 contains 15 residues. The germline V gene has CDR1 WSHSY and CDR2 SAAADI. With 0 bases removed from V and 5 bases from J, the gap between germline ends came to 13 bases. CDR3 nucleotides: TGCGCCAGCAGTGAGTCGAAGGCAGGAAGAACTGAAGCTTTCTTT. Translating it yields CASSESKAGRTEAFF.

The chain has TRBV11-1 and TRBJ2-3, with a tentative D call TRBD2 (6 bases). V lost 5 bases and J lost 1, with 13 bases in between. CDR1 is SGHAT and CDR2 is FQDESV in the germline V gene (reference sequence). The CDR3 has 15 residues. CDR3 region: CASSLGGLRTDTQYF. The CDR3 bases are TGTGCCAGCAGCCTGGGGGGACTCCGCACAGATACGCAGTATTTT.

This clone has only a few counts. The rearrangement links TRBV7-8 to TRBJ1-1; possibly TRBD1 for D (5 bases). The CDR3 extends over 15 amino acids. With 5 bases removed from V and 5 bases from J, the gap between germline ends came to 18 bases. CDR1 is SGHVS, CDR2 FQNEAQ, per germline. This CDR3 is CASSGHGTRGTEAFF. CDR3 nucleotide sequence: TGTGCCAGCAGCGGACACGGGACGCGGGGGACTGAAGCTTTCTTT.

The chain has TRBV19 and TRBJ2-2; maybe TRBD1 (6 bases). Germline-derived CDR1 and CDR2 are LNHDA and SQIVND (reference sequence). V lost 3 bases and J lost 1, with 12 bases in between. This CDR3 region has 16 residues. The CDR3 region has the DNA TGTGCCAGTAGTATGAGGGGGACATTGAACACCGGGGAGCTGTTTTTT. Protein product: CASSMRGTLNTGELFF.